This T cell receptor (beta chain) was retrieved from a study of T cell clonality in common variable immunodeficiency. Germline V lookup: CDR1 SGHTA, CDR2 FQGTGA. With 7 bases removed from V and 1 base from J, the gap between germline ends came to 14 bases. This CDR3 comprises 14 residues. This clone was found many times. Its cognate antigen is unknown. The read ends 3 residues early relative to the CDR3; the germline J gene fills the gap. Sequencing input was equivalent genomic DNA from CVID and controls. TCRdb keeps only in-frame clones here, not all; method: immunoSEQ multiplex PCR. The record shows approximately 40,000 clones for this sample, with no singletons present. Points from the study as a whole: Fewer TCRbeta clones were shared among CVID subjects than controls.

Input material: peripheral blood mononuclear cells. The source is a person aged 18 to 70 in good health. The chain links TRBV7-3 to TRBJ2-7; a possible D gene is TRBD2 (5 bases). The covered CDR3 bases are TGTGCCAGCAAGCCCGCGGGCAGTTCCTACGAG. Encoded protein: CASKPAGSSYE. The whole CDR3 sequence is CASKPAGSSYEQYF.